This T cell receptor beta chain appears in the sequencing data of a study of CD8+CD57+ T cells in acquired aplastic anemia. According to the study, genomic DNA was the template for TCR beta VDJ and CDR3 profiling. TCRdb re-derived calls from the reads in MiXCR, one entry per CDR3 protein. This sample has 150,000 to 200,000 distinct CDR3 sequences; 64% occur once, and the top ten carry approximately 44%. This clonotype was detected ten times or more. CDR3 length: 14 residues. The ends were cut back, 1 base at V and 0 bases at J, with 6 bases in the middle. Germline V gene sequence: CDR1 KGHSY, CDR2 FQNENV.

Source material: sorted CD4+, CD8+, or CD8+CD57+ T cells (not recorded which) from PBMCs. The chain couples TRBV16 to TRBJ1-1; D unresolved. This receptor was taken from a human donor with severe aplastic anemia or a healthy control (not recorded which). CDR3 in amino acids: CASSQFGLNTEAFF. As DNA, the CDR3 is TGTGCCAGCAGCCAATTCGGTTTGAACACTGAAGCTTTCTTT.